Listed below are T cell receptor beta chains from one sample, sequenced in a study of response to subunit inactivated influenza vaccine. TCRdb reanalysed the RT-PCR reads using MiXCR and keeps one entry per CDR3 protein. The sample has 400,000 to 650,000 distinct CDR3 sequences, approximately 7.2% seen once. Sequencing used PBMCs from blood, obtained roughly 24 months after vaccination. These receptors came from a man between 50 and 75 years old who received an inactivated influenza vaccine. CDR3s include the opening cysteine and the closing phenylalanine or tryptophan. A D gene is named only where the DNA matches it firmly. Rows may omit the clone size; those that give it use once, few, many or a size class.

cdr3_nt	cdr3_aa	d_call	clone_size	v_call	j_call
TGTGCCATCAGTCGAGAGGGGGGCAACACCGGGGAGCTGTTTTTT	CAISREGGNTGELFF	.	many	TRBV10-3	TRBJ2-2
TGCGCCAGCAGCCCTCTAACAGGGATTATAATCCTAAATTCACCCCTCCACTTT	CASSPLTGIIILNSPLHF	.	few	TRBV4-1	TRBJ1-6
TGTGCCAGCAGGCCCGGGACTAGCGGGATTTACGAGCAGTACTTC	CASRPGTSGIYEQYF	TRBD2	many	TRBV6-2/TRBV6-3	TRBJ2-7
TGTGCCAGCAGCTCCTTGCAGGGGGCATTATATGGCTACACCTTC	CASSSLQGALYGYTF	TRBD1	.	TRBV13	TRBJ1-2
TGTGCCAGCTCACCACTTCTCTCCGAGCAGTTCTTC	CASSPLLSEQFF	.	.	TRBV18	TRBJ2-1
TGTGCCAGCAGCTTAGAAGGCCAGGGGAACTACGAGCAGTACTTC	CASSLEGQGNYEQYF	.	few	TRBV11-2	TRBJ2-7
TGTGCCAGCAGCCAAGGGGGACAGGGCGGCATTCAGTACTTC	CASSQGGQGGIQYF	TRBD1	few	TRBV3-1	TRBJ2-4
TGCAGTGCTAGAGTAGGGGGGTACACTGAAGCTTTCTTT	CSARVGGYTEAFF	.	few	TRBV20-1	TRBJ1-1
TGCAGTGCTATTCCTCGGGCGCGGGTCAAAAACATTCAGTACTTC	CSAIPRARVKNIQYF	.	.	TRBV20-1	TRBJ2-4
TGCAGTGCTAGAAAGGGACCGACTCAAGCTAGTGAGCAGTACTTC	CSARKGPTQASEQYF	.	many	TRBV20-1	TRBJ2-7
TGTGCCAGCAGCTTGGCCCCGGGGGCTAGTACTGAAGCTTTCTTT	CASSLAPGASTEAFF	.	many	TRBV5-6	TRBJ1-1
TGTGCCAGCAGCTTGGAAGGGGGGCGCTTCTTAGAAAGGGAGACCCAGTACTTC	CASSLEGGRFLERETQYF	.	few	TRBV5-6	TRBJ2-5
TGTGCCAGCAGTGCTCTCTCCAAATACGAGCAGTACTTC	CASSALSKYEQYF	.	many	TRBV6-1	TRBJ2-7
TGTGCCAGCAGCTTACAGCTAGCGGGGGGGCCAGATACGCAGTATTTT	CASSLQLAGGPDTQYF	TRBD2	few	TRBV7-2	TRBJ2-3
TGCAGTGCTACTCCCATTAGGACACTCACCTACAATGAGCAGTTCTTC	CSATPIRTLTYNEQFF	.	.	TRBV20-1	TRBJ2-1
TGTGCCAGCAGCTTAGACTTCGCGGGAGGGTCCAATGAGCAGTTCTTC	CASSLDFAGGSNEQFF	TRBD2	few	TRBV11-3	TRBJ2-1
TGCAGTGCTAGTGTTCGCAGGAACACAGATACGCAGTATTTT	CSASVRRNTDTQYF	.	.	TRBV20-1	TRBJ2-3
TGTGCCAGCAGCGACGGGACTAGCGGGACTACCTACGAGCAGTACTTC	CASSDGTSGTTYEQYF	TRBD2	.	TRBV9	TRBJ2-7
TGTGCCAGCAGCGGACCGGAGACCCAGTACTTC	CASSGPETQYF	.	few	TRBV7-9	TRBJ2-5